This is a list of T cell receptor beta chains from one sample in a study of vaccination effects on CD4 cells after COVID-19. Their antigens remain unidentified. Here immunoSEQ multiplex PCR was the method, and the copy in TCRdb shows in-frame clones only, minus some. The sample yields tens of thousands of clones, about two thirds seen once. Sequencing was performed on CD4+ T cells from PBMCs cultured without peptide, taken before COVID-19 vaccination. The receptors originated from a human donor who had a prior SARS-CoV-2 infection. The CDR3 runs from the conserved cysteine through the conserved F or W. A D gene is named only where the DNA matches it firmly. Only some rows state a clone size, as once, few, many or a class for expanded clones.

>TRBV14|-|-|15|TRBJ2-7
CASSSSSGAAYEQYF
TGTGCCAGCAGCTCTTCCTCAGGGGCCGCCTACGAGCAGTACTTC
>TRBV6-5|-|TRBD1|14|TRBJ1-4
CASSTQGLGEKLFF
TGTGCCAGCAGTACACAGGGGCTCGGTGAAAAACTGTTTTTT
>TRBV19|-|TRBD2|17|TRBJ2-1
CASSILPSSGSGYEQFF
TGTGCCAGTAGTATCCTCCCATCTAGCGGATCTGGGTATGAGCAGTTCTTC
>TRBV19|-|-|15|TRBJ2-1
CASSISGSSYNEQFF
TGTGCCAGTAGTATCTCTGGGAGCTCCTACAATGAGCAGTTCTTC
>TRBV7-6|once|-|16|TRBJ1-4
CASSLVGGMTNEKLFF
TGTGCCAGCAGCTTAGTGGGGGGCATGACTAATGAAAAACTGTTTTTT
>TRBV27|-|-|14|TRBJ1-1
CASRPIGQRVEAFF
TGTGCCAGCCGCCCCATTGGACAGCGGGTTGAAGCTTTCTTT
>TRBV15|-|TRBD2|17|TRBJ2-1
CATSRGPSGYSYNEQFF
TGTGCCACCAGCAGAGGCCCTAGCGGGTACTCCTACAATGAGCAGTTCTTC
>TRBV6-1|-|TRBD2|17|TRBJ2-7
CASSELFWGGENYEQYF
TGTGCCAGCAGTGAATTGTTTTGGGGGGGGGAGAATTACGAGCAGTACTTC
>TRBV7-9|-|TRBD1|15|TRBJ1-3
CASSLRQGTGNTIYF
TGTGCCAGCAGCCTCCGACAGGGTACGGGAAACACCATATATTTT
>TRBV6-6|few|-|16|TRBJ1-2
CASYPSGRGDNYGYTF
TGTGCCAGCTACCCCTCCGGCCGGGGAGATAACTATGGCTACACCTTC
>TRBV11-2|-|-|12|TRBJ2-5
CASSSSGEAQYF
TGTGCCAGCAGCTCCTCTGGTGAGGCCCAGTACTTC
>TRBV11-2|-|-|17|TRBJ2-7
CASSLGLGSQGFYEQYF
TGTGCCAGCAGCTTAGGACTCGGGTCTCAGGGCTTTTACGAGCAGTACTTC
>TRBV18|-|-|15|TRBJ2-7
CASSPLAGSLHEQYF
TGTGCCAGCTCACCATTGGCAGGGTCTTTACACGAGCAGTACTTC
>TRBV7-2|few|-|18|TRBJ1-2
CASSTQLGPTGTNYGYTF
TGTGCCAGCAGCACGCAATTGGGCCCGACAGGAACTAACTATGGCTACACCTTC
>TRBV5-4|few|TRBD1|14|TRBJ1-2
CASSVGGQGYGYTF
TGTGCCAGCAGCGTGGGGGGACAGGGGTATGGCTACACCTTC
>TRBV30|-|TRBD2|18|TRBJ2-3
CAWRPTSGRYLSTDTQYF
TGTGCCTGGAGACCAACTAGCGGGAGGTACCTAAGCACAGATACGCAGTATTTT
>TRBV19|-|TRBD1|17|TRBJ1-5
CASRHYRGRLRNQPQHF
TGTGCCAGTAGACATTACAGGGGGCGTCTTCGCAATCAGCCCCAGCATTTT
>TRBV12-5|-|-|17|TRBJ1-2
CASGLVFNDLAAYGYTF
TGTGCTAGTGGTTTGGTATTTAATGATCTGGCCGCCTATGGCTACACCTTC
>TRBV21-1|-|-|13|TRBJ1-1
CARSSGGNTEAFF
TGTGCCAGGTCGAGCGGCGGCAACACTGAAGCTTTCTTT
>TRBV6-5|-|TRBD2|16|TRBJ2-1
CASSSISGGPYNEQFF
TGTGCCAGCAGTTCAATCAGCGGGGGGCCATACAATGAGCAGTTCTTC
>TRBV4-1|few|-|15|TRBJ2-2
CASSPLGLNTGELFF
TGCGCCAGCAGCCCCCTAGGGCTGAACACCGGGGAGCTGTTTTTT
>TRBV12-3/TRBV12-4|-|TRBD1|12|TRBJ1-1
CASSSGTGRKGF
TGTGCCAGCAGTTCGGGGACAGGTCGGAAGGGGTTT
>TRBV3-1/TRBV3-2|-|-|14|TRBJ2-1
CASSPYYRHNEQFF
TGTGCCAGCAGCCCGTACTATCGCCACAATGAGCAGTTCTTC
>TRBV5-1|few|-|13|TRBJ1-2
CASSLDTNYGYTF
TGCGCCAGCAGCTTGGATACTAACTATGGCTACACCTTC
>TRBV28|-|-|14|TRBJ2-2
CASSMPIGRGELFF
TGTGCCAGCAGCATGCCGATCGGTCGGGGGGAGCTGTTTTTT
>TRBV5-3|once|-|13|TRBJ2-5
CARSFGRRETQYF
TGTGCCAGAAGCTTTGGTCGGCGAGAGACCCAGTACTTC
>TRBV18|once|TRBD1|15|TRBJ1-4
CASSPTGAGAEKLFF
TGTGCCAGCTCACCAACAGGGGCGGGGGCCGAAAAACTGTTTTTT
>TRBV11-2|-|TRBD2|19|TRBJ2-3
CASSARGRSGGPSTDTQYF
TGTGCCAGCAGCGCCCGCGGGAGAAGCGGGGGCCCTAGCACAGATACGCAGTATTTT
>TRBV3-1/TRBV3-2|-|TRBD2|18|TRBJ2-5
CASSQGRTSGRRWETQYF
TGTGCCAGCAGCCAAGGCCGGACTAGCGGGAGGAGGTGGGAGACCCAGTACTTC
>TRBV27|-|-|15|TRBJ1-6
CASSLSQFPNSPLHF
TGTGCCAGCAGTTTATCGCAGTTCCCTAATTCACCCCTCCACTTT
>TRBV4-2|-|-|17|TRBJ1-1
CASGTLGGAGLDTEAFF
TGTGCCAGCGGAACCTTGGGGGGCGCTGGTTTAGACACTGAAGCTTTCTTT
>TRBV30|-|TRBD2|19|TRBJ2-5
CAWRARTSGGANSQETQYF
TGTGCCTGGAGGGCCCGGACTAGCGGGGGGGCGAATTCCCAAGAGACCCAGTACTTC
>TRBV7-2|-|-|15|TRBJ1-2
CASSPTGRINYGYTF
TGTGCCAGCAGCCCTACAGGGCGGATTAACTATGGCTACACCTTC
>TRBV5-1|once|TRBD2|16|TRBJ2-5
CASSLLLAGGIETQYF
TGCGCCAGCAGCTTGTTACTAGCGGGGGGAATAGAGACCCAGTACTTC
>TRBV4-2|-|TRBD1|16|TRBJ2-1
CASSQDFRGTYNEQFF
TGTGCCAGCAGCCAAGATTTCAGGGGGACGTACAATGAGCAGTTCTTC
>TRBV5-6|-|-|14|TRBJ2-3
CASSLGGNTDTQYF
TGTGCCAGCAGCTTGGGGGGGAACACAGATACGCAGTATTTT
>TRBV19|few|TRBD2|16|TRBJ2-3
CASSPGLAGGSDTQYF
TGTGCCAGTAGCCCCGGACTAGCGGGGGGGTCAGATACGCAGTATTTT
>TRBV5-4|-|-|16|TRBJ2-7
CASSSPEGRRSYEQYF
TGTGCCAGCAGTTCACCGGAGGGGCGAAGGTCGTACGAGCAGTACTTC
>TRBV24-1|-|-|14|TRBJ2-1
CATSDHTLGTEQFF
TGTGCCACCAGTGATCACACACTTGGGACTGAGCAGTTCTTC
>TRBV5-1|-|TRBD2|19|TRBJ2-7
CASSPYGSGRAEASYEQYF
TGCGCCAGCAGCCCGTACGGTAGCGGGAGGGCCGAGGCATCCTACGAGCAGTACTTC
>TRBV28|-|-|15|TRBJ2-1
CASSSTRILSDEQFF
TGTGCCAGCAGCTCCACTAGAATTTTGAGTGATGAGCAGTTCTTC
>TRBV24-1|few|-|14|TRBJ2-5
CASTKRSEEGAQYF
TGTGCCTCGACTAAGCGGAGCGAAGAGGGGGCCCAGTACTTC
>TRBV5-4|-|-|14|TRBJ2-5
CASSQPGGKETQYF
TGTGCCAGCAGCCAGCCCGGAGGGAAAGAGACCCAGTACTTC
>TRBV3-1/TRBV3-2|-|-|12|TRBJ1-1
CASSHGITEAFF
TGTGCCAGCAGCCATGGGATCACTGAAGCTTTCTTT
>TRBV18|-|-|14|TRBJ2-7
CASSLLSSSNEQYF
TGTGCCAGCTCACTACTAAGCTCATCTAACGAGCAGTACTTC
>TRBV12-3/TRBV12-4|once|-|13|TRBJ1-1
CASSLAVVTEAFF
TGTGCCAGCAGTTTAGCAGTTGTCACTGAAGCTTTCTTT
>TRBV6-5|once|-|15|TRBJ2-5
CASSYSTGNRETQYF
TGTGCCAGCAGTTACTCAACAGGGAATAGGGAGACCCAGTACTTC
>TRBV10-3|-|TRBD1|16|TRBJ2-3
CAISERDRDFTDTQYF
TGTGCCATCAGTGAAAGGGACAGGGACTTCACAGATACGCAGTATTTT
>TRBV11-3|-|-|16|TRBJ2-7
CASSLGRWRGFGEQYF
TGTGCCAGCAGCTTAGGGAGGTGGAGGGGGTTTGGGGAGCAGTACTTC
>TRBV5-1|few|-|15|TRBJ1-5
CASSPGIYGNQPQHF
TGCGCCAGCAGCCCCGGTATCTACGGCAATCAGCCCCAGCATTTT
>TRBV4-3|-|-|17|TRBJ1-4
CASSQDSGGGTNEKLFF
TGCGCCAGCAGCCAAGATTCCGGGGGCGGAACTAATGAAAAACTGTTTTTT
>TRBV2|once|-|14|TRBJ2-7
CASSPGTVTYEQYF
TGTGCCAGCAGTCCCGGGACCGTTACCTACGAGCAGTACTTC